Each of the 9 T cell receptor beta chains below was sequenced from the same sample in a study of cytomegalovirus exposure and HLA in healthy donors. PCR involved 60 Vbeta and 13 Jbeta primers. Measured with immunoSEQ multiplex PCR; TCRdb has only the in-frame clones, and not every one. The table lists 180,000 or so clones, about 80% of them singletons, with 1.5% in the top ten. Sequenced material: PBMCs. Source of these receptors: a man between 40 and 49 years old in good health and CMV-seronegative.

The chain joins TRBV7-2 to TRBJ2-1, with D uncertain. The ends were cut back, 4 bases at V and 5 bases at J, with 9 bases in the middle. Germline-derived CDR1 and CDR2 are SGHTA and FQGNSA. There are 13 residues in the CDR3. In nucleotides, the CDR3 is TGTGCCAGCAGCTCTTCCAGTAACAATGAGCAGTTCTTC. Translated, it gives CASSSSSNNEQFF.

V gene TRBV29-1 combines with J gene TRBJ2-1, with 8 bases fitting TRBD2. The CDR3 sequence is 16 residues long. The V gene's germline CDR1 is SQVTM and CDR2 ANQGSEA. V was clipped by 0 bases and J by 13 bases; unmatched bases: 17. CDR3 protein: CSVEDLWSSGPKIQFF. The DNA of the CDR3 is TGCAGCGTTGAAGATCTTTGGTCTAGCGGGCCGAAGATCCAGTTCTTC.

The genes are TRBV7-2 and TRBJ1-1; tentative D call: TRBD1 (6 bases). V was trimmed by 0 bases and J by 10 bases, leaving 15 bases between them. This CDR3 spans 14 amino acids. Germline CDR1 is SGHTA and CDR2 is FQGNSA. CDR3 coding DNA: TGTGCCAGCAGCTTAGCGGGGGCAGGAAGGGGAGCTTTCTTT. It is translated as CASSLAGAGRGAFF.

CDR3 sequence reads: CSVEAGGLGEKLFF. CDR3 DNA sequence: TGCAGCGTTGAGGCAGGGGGCCTTGGTGAAAAACTGTTTTTT. The chain employs TRBV29-1 and TRBJ1-4, with TRBD1 identical over 8 bases. There are 14 residues in the CDR3. The trim removed 3 bases at V and 7 bases at J, leaving 7 bases unmatched. Germline V gene lookup returns CDR1 SQVTM and CDR2 ANQGSEA.

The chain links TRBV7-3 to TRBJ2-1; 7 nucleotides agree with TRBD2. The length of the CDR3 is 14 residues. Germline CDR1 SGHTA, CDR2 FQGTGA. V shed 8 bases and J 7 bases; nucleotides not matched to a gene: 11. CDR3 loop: CASGAGELGNEQFF. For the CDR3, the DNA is TGTGCCAGCGGGGCGGGAGAGTTGGGTAATGAGCAGTTCTTC.

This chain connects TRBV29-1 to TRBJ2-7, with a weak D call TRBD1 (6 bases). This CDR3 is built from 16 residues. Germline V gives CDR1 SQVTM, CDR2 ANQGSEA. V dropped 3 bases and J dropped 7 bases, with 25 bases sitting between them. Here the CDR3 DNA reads TGCAGCGTTGAGAGTACCGCCGGGGACATGGGCTATGAGCAGTACTTC. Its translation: CSVESTAGDMGYEQYF.

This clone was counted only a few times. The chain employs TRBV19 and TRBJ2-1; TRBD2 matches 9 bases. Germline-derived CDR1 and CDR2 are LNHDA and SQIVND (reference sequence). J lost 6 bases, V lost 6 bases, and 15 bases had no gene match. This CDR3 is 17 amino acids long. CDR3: CASSHYRGGRGSNEQFF. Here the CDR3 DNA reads TGTGCCAGTAGCCACTATCGGGGCGGGAGGGGGTCCAATGAGCAGTTCTTC.

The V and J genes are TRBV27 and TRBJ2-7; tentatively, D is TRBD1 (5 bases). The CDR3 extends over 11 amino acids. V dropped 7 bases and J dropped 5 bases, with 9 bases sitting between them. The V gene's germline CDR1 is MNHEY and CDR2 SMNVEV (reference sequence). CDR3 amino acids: CASTLGDEQYF. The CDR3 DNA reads TGTGCCAGCACCCTAGGGGACGAGCAGTACTTC.

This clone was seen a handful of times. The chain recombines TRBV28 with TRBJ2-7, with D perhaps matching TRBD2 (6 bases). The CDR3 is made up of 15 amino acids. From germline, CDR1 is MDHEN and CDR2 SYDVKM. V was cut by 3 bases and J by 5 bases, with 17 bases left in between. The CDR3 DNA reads TGTGCCAGCAGTTTTCCGTCAGGAGGGTCCCACGAGCAGTACTTC. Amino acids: CASSFPSGGSHEQYF.